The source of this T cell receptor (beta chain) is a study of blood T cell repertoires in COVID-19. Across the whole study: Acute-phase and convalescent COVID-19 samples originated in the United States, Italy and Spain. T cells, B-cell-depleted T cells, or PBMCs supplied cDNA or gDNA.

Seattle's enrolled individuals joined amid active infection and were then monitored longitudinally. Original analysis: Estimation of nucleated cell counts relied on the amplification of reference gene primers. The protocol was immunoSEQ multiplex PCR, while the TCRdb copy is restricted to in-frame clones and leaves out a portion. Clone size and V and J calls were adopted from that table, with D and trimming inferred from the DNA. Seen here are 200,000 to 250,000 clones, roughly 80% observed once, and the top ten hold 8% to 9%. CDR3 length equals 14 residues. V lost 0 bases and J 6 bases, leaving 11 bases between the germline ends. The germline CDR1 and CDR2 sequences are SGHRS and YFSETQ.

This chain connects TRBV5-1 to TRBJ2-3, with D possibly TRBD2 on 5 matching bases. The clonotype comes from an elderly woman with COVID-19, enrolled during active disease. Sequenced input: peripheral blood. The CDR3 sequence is CASSLGLASDTQYF. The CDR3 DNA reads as TGCGCCAGCAGCTTGGGGCTAGCATCGGATACGCAGTATTTT. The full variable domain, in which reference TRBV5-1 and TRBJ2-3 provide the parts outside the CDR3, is KAGVTQTPRYLIKTRGQQVTLSCSPISGHRSVSWYQQTPGQGLQFLFEYFSETQRNKGNFPGRFSGRQFSNSRSEMNVSTLELGDSALYLCASSLGLASDTQYFGPGTRLTVL.